One sample yielded the 5 T cell receptor beta chains listed below, sequenced in a study of blood T cells in healthy people across ages. Next came a second PCR, run for about 6 to 12 cycles, which used a sample-barcoded 5' primer along with a J-beta primer mix. MiXCR, run by TCRdb on the 5' RACE reads, gives a single entry per CDR3 protein. The sample lists about 1.4 million distinct CDR3 sequences; approximately 60% were seen once. Sequencing was carried out using blood. The receptors originated from a man aged 18-30 years in good health.

V usage is TRBV7-2 and J usage is TRBJ1-1; D is uncertain. Germline V gene sequence: CDR1 SGHTA, CDR2 FQGNSA. Trimming cost V 1 base and J 8 bases, with 5 bases left between them. CDR3 size: 11 residues. The CDR3 region has the DNA TGTGCCAGCAGCTTAGAGGCAGAAGCTTTCTTT. As protein: CASSLEAEAFF.

The table lists this clonotype with a few counts. The chain links TRBV5-1 to TRBJ1-1; D is ambiguous. The germline gives CDR1 SGHRS, CDR2 YFSETQ. CDR3 size: 13 residues. Trimming took 1 base from V and 1 from J, leaving 5 bases between them. CDR3 protein: CASSLFGNTEAFF. The CDR3, as DNA: TGCGCCAGCAGCTTGTTTGGGAACACTGAAGCTTTCTTT.

The sample holds a few counts of this clonotype. The chain has TRBV6-5 and TRBJ2-1, with 12 bases that match TRBD1. The germline V gene encodes CDR1 MNHEY and CDR2 SVGAGI. V lost 4 bases, J lost 8 bases, and 6 bases stayed unmatched. The CDR3 contains 15 residues. CDR3 coding DNA: TGTGCCAGCAGTTGGCGGGACAGGGGGCAAGATGAGCAGTTCTTC. Its protein is CASSWRDRGQDEQFF.

This clonotype was counted once. One junction end does not reproduce the germline sequence, and a read error may be involved. The CDR3 DNA reads TGCAGCGGCCTCAGGGGGCAGAGTGAAGTTTTCTTT. Amino acid sequence: CSGLRGQSEVFF. V and J are TRBV29-1 and TRBJ1-1, with TRBD1 identical over 8 bases. CDR3 length equals 12 residues. Germline-derived CDR1 and CDR2 are SQVTM and ANQGSEA.

This clonotype was seen more than once but under ten times. The gene calls are TRBV6-2 or TRBV6-3 and TRBJ2-4; D is possibly TRBD1 (6 bases). The J call may not be correct, given that the DNA end is closer to TRBJ2-7. The germline V gene has CDR1 MNHEY and CDR2 SVGEGT. The CDR3 runs 14 residues. CDR3 bases: TGTGCCAGCGGAGTGGGGCAGGGGACCTACGAGCAGTACTTC. Translating it yields CASGVGQGTYEQYF.